These 8 T cell receptor beta chains originate from one sample sequenced in a study of T cells expressing NK-cell markers. TCRdb reworked the 5' RACE reads into one entry per CDR3 protein, no DNA. The table for this sample gives under 500,000 distinct CDR3 sequences. The sequencing sample was made of blood T cells: a sorted CD56 or NKG2C T cell subset, CD4+ or CD8+ T cells, or bulk PBMC T cells (not recorded which). All receptors come from a woman aged 18 to 69 in good health.

This CDR3 reads CASSLPSRLAGPDTQYF. The chain uses TRBV7-9 and TRBJ2-3; the TCRdb call, TRBD2, lacks DNA for checking. Per the germline V gene, CDR1 is SEHNR and CDR2 is FQNEAQ (reference sequence). The CDR3 totals 17 residues.

V and J are TRBV18 and TRBJ1-1. Germline V gives CDR1 KGHSH, CDR2 LQKENI. This CDR3 region has 14 residues. The CDR3 is CASSREGWDTEAFF.

The gene calls are TRBV2 and TRBJ1-2. Germline V gives CDR1 SNHLY, CDR2 FYNNEI. The CDR3 is 13 amino acids. The CDR3 loop reads CASSEVTNYGYTF.

The rearrangement links TRBV9 to TRBJ2-2. The germline V gene encodes CDR1 SGDLS and CDR2 YYNGEE. This CDR3 contains 14 residues. The CDR3 sequence: CASSVGGNTGELFF. Using reference TRBV9 and TRBJ2-2 for the parts outside the CDR3, the full variable domain is DSGVTQTPKHLITATGQRVTLRCSPRSGDLSVYWYQQSLDQGLQFLIQYYNGEERAKGNILERFSAQQFPDLHSELNLSSLELGDSALYFCASSVGGNTGELFFGEGSRLTVL.

The rearrangement uses TRBV11-2 and TRBJ2-3; with no DNA, the TCRdb D assignment of TRBD1 cannot be verified. This CDR3 comprises 16 residues. Germline V gene lookup returns CDR1 SGHAT and CDR2 FQNNGV. The CDR3 sequence is CASSFTRTGGGDTQYF.

This rearrangement joins TRBV4-3 to TRBJ2-7. The CDR3 totals 16 residues. Germline V gene lookup returns CDR1 LGHNA and CDR2 YSLEER. The CDR3 loop is CASSLSVVASSYEQYF.

The genes are TRBV11-1 and TRBJ1-4; lacking DNA, the TRBD1 call made by TCRdb goes unchecked. This CDR3 spans 14 amino acids. Germline CDR1 reads SGHAT; CDR2 reads FQDESV (reference sequence). The CDR3 region is CASSARAANEKLFF.

The chain recombines TRBV11-2 with TRBJ1-5. This CDR3 has 14 residues. Germline V gives CDR1 SGHAT, CDR2 FQNNGV. CDR3 region: CASSLAGNREPQHF.